This T cell receptor beta chain derives from a study of beta chain features in type 1 diabetes. Background on the study: When patients were set against healthy donors, age, gender and cell yields were similar. General study points: The naive, central memory and Treg TCRB repertoires showed an apparent similarity that was greater among patients than among healthy donors. Shorter TCRB CDR3s, moderately but significantly so, were found in Type 1 diabetes patients in all four CD4+ subsets.

Investigators reverse transcribed all isolated RNA, so they sequenced expressed TCRB transcripts. Libraries were prepared by immunoSEQ multiplex PCR; TCRdb keeps only in-frame clonotypes and omits some of them. The table lists fewer than 300,000 clones, 11% of them singletons. This clone has a handful of counts. Its matching antigen is unknown. All of the sorted populations showed purity greater than 95%. V shed 4 bases, J shed 2 bases, and the junction held 8 bases outside the gene matches. The CDR3 covers 16 residues. The germline CDR1 and CDR2 sequences are SQVTM and ANQGSEA. This chain uses TRBV29-1 with TRBJ2-1, with 10 bases that match TRBD2. The sequence was obtained from a man aged 30-40 years with type 1 diabetes. Sequenced material: naive CD4+ T cells from blood. The CDR3 nucleotides are TGCAGCGTTGTATATGGGACTAGCGAGACCTACAATGAGCAGTTCTTC. It translates to CSVVYGTSETYNEQFF.